This T cell receptor beta chain came from a study of T cell responses to AZD1222 COVID-19 vaccine. Study details: Second doses at about 4 or about 12 weeks were pooled. Study-wide results and caveats: Mapped onto spike, vaccine-associated CD4 TCRs spanned it and were dominant at 160-218 and 743-854. In all cases, repertoires were sampled only after the peak T cell response. The donors showed a predominance of white British ancestry and of females, with possible underestimation of clonal diversity.

Here immunoSEQ multiplex PCR was the method, and the copy in TCRdb shows in-frame clones only, minus some. The sample records roughly 100,000 clones, around 90% being singletons. A note on this clone: The target antigen is unknown.

V lost 2 bases and J 5 bases, leaving 10 bases between the germline ends. The CDR3 covers 14 residues. Germline CDR1 SGHVS, CDR2 FQNEAQ. The material sequenced was peripheral blood, taken on day 0 of AZD1222 vaccination. The source of this sequence is an adult in good health. The chain employs TRBV7-8 and TRBJ1-5; D is possibly TRBD1 (5 bases). The DNA of the CDR3 is TGTGCCAGCAGCTTACGGGGGACGGATCAGCCCCAGCATTTT. Translating it yields CASSLRGTDQPQHF.